Listed here is a single T cell receptor (beta chain). The sample originates from a study of post-analysis software for immune sequencing data. Study-level background: Courses of disease covered relapsing-remitting, secondary progressive and progressive-relapsing multiple sclerosis.

cDNA libraries for TCR beta contained unique molecular identifiers. TCRdb fed the PCR reads into MiXCR, producing one record per CDR3 protein. The table lists about 770,000 distinct CDR3 sequences, 40% to 55% of them singletons. The receptor was isolated from a girl between 5 and 17 years old with multiple sclerosis. The specimen was blood.

This CDR3 reads CASSVGTGSEAFF. The CDR3 DNA reads TGCGCCAGCAGCGTCGGGACAGGGTCCGAAGCTTTCTTT. The rearrangement joins TRBV5-1 to TRBJ1-1; 9 nucleotides align to TRBD1. Trimming removed 4 bases from V and 8 bases from J; junction bases left unmatched: 6. The germline gives CDR1 SGHRS, CDR2 YFSETQ. This CDR3 is built from 13 residues.